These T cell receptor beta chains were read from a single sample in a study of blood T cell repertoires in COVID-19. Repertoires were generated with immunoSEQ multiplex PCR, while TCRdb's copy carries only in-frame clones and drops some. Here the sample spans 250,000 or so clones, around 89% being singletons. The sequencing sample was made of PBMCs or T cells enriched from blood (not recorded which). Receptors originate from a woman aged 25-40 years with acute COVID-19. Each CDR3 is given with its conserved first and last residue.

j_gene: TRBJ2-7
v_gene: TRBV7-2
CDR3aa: CASSFLERGYEQYF

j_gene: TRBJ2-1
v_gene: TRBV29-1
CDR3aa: CSVEQGGEQFF

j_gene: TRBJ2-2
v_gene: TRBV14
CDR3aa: CASSRPGGLSNTGELFF

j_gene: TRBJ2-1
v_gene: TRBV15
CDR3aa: CATSRPDPWRVSYNEQFF

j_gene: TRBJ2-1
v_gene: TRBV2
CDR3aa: CAQPGWPGTLEQFF

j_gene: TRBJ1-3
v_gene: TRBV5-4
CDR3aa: CASSHLKGPASGNTIYF

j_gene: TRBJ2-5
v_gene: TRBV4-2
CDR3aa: CASSLTTSGSRETQYF

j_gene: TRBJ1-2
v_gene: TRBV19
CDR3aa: CASTETGTYGYTF

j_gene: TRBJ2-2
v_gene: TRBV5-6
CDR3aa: CASTREGQGTGELFF

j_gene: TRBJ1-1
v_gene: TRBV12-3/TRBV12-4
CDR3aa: CASSPQGVTEAFF

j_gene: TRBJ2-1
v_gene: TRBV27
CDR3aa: CASSFSWDKTYNEQFF

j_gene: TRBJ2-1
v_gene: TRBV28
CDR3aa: CASSHSSYNEQFF

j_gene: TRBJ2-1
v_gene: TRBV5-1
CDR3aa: CASSLEREGSEQFF

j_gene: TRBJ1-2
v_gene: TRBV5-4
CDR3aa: CASSPAGGADYGYTF

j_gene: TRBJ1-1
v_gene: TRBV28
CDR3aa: CASSPLREGGTEAFF

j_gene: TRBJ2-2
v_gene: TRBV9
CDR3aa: CASSVVTSGGNTGELFF

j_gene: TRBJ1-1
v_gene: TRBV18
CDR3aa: CASSPPRTAHTEAFF

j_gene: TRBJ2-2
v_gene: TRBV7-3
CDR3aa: CASSSSTGTSGRPGELFF

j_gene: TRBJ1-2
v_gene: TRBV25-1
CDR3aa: CASSEVTNYGYTF

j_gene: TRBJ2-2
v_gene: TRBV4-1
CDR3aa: CASSPGAGTNTGELFF

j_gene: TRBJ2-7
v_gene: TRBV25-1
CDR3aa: CASSTPGGFYEQYF

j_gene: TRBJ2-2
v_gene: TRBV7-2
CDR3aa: CASSLVGTETGELFF

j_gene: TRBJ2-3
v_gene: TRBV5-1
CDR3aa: CASSLVVRPRGDTQYF

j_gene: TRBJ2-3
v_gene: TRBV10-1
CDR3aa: CASSETGELTDTQYF

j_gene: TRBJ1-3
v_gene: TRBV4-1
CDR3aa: CASSSTGDGNTIYF

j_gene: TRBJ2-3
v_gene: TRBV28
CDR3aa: CASPPYLADNTDTQYF

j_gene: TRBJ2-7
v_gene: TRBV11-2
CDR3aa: CASSLSAGTSEYEQYF

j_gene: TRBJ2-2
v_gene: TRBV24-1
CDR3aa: CATSLAGVVGELFF

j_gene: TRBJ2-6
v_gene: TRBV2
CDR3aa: CASREPRSLGANVLTF

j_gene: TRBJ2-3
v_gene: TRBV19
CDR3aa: CASSITRIRTSTDTQYF

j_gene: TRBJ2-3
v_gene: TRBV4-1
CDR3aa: CASSQGQGRDTQYF